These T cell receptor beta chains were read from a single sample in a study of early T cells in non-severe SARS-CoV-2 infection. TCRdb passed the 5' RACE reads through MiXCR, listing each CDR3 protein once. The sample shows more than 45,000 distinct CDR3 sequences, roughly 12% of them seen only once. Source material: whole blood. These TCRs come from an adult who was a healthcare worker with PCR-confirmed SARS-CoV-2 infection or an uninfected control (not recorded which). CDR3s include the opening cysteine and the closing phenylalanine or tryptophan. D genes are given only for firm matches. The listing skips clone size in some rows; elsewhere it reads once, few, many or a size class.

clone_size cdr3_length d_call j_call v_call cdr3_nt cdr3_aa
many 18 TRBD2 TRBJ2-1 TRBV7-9 TGTGCCAGCAGCTTAGGGTTTAGTGGGAGGGCCGGGGACGGTGAGCAGTTCTTC CASSLGFSGRAGDGEQFF
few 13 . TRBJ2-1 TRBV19 TGTGCCAGTAATGACCCTGGACTCGATGAGCAGTTCTTC CASNDPGLDEQFF
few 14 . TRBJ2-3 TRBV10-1 TGCGCCAGCAGTTTGAGGGCCAAGACAGATACGCAGTATTTT CASSLRAKTDTQYF
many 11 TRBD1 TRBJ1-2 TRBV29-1 TGCAGCGTTGACCGGGACAGGGTGTACACCTTC CSVDRDRVYTF
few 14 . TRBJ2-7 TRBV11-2 TGTGCCAGCAGCCGGGATTTTCTTCTCTACGAGCAGTACTTC CASSRDFLLYEQYF
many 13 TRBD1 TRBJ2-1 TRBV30 TGTGCCTGGACCCCCGGGACAGGGAATGAGCAGTTCTTC CAWTPGTGNEQFF
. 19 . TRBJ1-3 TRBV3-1 TGTGCCAGCAGCCAAGGAAATTGGGGAGGCAACAATCGTGGAAACACCATATATTTT CASSQGNWGGNNRGNTIYF
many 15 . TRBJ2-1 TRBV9 TGTGCCAGCAGCGTAGGCGGGACCTCCTACAATGAGCAGTTCTTC CASSVGGTSYNEQFF
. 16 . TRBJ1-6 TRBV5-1 TGCGCCAGCACCCGGGACGGAGTCAATTATAATTCACCCCTCCACTTT CASTRDGVNYNSPLHF
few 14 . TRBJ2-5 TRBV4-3 TGCGCCAGCAGCCCCGGAAGGAGCCAAGAGACCCAGTACTTC CASSPGRSQETQYF
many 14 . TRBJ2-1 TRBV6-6 TGTGCCAGCAGGATTGGGTACAGCTATAATGAGCAGTTCTTC CASRIGYSYNEQFF
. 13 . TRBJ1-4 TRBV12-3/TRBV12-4 TGTGCCAGCAGTTCCGGGGCCAGAGAAAAACTGTTTTTT CASSSGAREKLFF
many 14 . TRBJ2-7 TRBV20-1 TGCAGTGCTAGAGATTCGGGGGAGGCCCACGAGCAGTACTTC CSARDSGEAHEQYF
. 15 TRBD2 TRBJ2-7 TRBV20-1 TGCAGTGCGCCGTCCTGGACTAGCGGAGACTACGAGCAGTACTTC CSAPSWTSGDYEQYF
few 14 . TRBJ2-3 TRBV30 TGTGCCTGGACCCCGGACAGCTTCACAGATACGCAGTATTTT CAWTPDSFTDTQYF
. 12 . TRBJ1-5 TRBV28 TGTGCCAGCAGTTGGACGGCCCAGCCCCAGCATTTT CASSWTAQPQHF
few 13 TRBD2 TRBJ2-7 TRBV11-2 TGTGCCAGCAGCTTAGGGGAGCGGGGCGAGCAGTACTTC CASSLGERGEQYF
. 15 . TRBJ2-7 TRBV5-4 TGTGCCAGCAGCTTGGAGCCGGGACCAAGGGACGAGCAGTACTTC CASSLEPGPRDEQYF
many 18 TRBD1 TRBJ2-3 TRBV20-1 TGCAGTGCTAGCCTCATCCGATTGGGGACAGAAAAAACAGATACGCAGTATTTT CSASLIRLGTEKTDTQYF
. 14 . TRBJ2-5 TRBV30 TGTGCCTGGAGTGCGGTGGGTACCGCGGAGACCCAGTACTTC CAWSAVGTAETQYF
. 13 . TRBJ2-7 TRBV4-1 TGCGCCAGCAGCCATATAGACACCCCCGAGCAGTACTTC CASSHIDTPEQYF
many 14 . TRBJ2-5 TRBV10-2 TGCGCCAGCAGCGGCGGACTACAGTCGGAGACCCAGTACTTC CASSGGLQSETQYF
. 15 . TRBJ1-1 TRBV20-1 TGCAGTGCTAGAGACCCCGGGACACTAAACACTGAAGCTTTCTTT CSARDPGTLNTEAFF
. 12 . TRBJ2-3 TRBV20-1 TGCAGTGCTAGAGGCCCGGACGGTACGCAGTATTTT CSARGPDGTQYF
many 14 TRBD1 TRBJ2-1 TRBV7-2 TGTGCCAGCAGCGCAGGGGGCTCCTACAATGAGCAGTTCTTC CASSAGGSYNEQFF
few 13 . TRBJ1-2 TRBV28 TGTGCCAGCAGTAACGGAAGGGAAGCTGGCTACACCTTC CASSNGREAGYTF
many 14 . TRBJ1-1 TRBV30 TGTGCCTGGAGCGGAACAGGGAAGAACACTGAAGCTTTCTTT CAWSGTGKNTEAFF
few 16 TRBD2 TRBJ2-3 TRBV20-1 TGCAGTGCTAGAGTATATCGGACTAGCGGGAGGGGGACGCAGTATTTT CSARVYRTSGRGTQYF
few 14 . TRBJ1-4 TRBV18 TGTGCCAGCTCACCACCCCCCGGTTGGGAAAAACTGTTTTTT CASSPPPGWEKLFF
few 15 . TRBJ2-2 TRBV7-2 TGTGCCAGCAGCCCCCTTCGGGCAGGCCCCGGGGAGCTGTTTTTT CASSPLRAGPGELFF